This T cell receptor (beta chain) was obtained from a study of OX40 agonist ivuxolimab in advanced cancers. As concerns this clone: The antigen remains unidentified.

General study findings and limits: Expanded clones were, on average, more numerous in CD8+ T cells than in CD4+.

The cohort excluded patients with autoimmune disease history or systemic immunosuppression. The CDR3 spans 16 residues. Trimming took off 5 bases at V and 4 bases at J, with 18 bases between the two ends. Per the germline V gene, CDR1 is MNHEY and CDR2 is SMNVEV (reference sequence). TCRdb's table, derived via immunoSEQ multiplex PCR, lists solely in-frame clones and lacks some. Among under 65,000 clones listed, roughly nine tenths were seen once. The chain uses TRBV27 and TRBJ2-1; D assignment may be TRBD1 or TRBD2 (5 bases each). The clonotype was recovered from an adult with an advanced solid tumor such as melanoma, head and neck, liver or kidney cancer. The sequencing here drew on CD4+ or CD8+ T cells sorted from blood, taken in a trial of the OX40 agonist ivuxolimab. CDR3 nucleotide sequence: TGTGCCAGCAGTCCATTCGGAGTGGGGGATTACAATGAGCAGTTCTTC. The encoded protein is CASSPFGVGDYNEQFF.